The T cell receptor (beta chain) under discussion was sequenced for a study of cytomegalovirus exposure and HLA in healthy donors. About the study: Early release data held some 80 million unique TCRs from HLA-typed donors.

The CDR3 extends over 13 amino acids. Trimming removed 4 bases from V and 4 bases from J; junction bases left unmatched: 2. Germline V CDR1 and CDR2: SGHTA, FQGTGA. This PCR relied on a set of 60 Vbeta primers and 13 Jbeta primers. Assay: immunoSEQ multiplex PCR; the TCRdb copy retains only in-frame clones and omits some. The sample has under 150,000 clones, about four fifths seen once; the top ten hold roughly 1.6%. Findings and caveats of the study: Published work reported that the classifier diagnosed cytomegalovirus status with high specificity and sensitivity. Judged likely to be a sequencing artifact was a cluster of highly shared sequence variants.

This clone was observed once. Its antigen remains unknown. This rearrangement joins TRBV7-3 to TRBJ1-1; TRBD1 agrees at 8 bases. The sample was PBMCs. The source of this sequence is a woman aged 18-29 years in good health and CMV-seronegative. The CDR3 nucleotides are TGTGCCAGCAGCTATGACAGGGGCACTGAAGCTTTCTTT. Translated, it gives CASSYDRGTEAFF.